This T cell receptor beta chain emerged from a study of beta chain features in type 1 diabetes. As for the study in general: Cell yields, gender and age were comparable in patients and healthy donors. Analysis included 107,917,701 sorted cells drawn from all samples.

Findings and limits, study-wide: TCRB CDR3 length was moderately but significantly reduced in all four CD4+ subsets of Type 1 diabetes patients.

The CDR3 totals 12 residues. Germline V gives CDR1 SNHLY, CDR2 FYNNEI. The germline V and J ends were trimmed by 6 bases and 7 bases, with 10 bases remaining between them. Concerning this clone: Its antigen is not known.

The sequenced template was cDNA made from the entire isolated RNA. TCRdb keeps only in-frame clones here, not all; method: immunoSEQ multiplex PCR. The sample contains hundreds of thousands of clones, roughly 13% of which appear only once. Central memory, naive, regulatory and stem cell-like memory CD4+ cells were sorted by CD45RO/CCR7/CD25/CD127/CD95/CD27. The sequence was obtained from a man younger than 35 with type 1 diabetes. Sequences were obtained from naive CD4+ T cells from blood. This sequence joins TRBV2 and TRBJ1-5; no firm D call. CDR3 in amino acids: CASSEPGQPQHF. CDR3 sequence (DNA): TGTGCCAGCAGCGAACCGGGGCAGCCCCAGCATTTT. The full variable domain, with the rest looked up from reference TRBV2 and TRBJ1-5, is EPEVTQTPSHQVTQMGQEVILRCVPISNHLYFYWYRQILGQKVEFLVSFYNNEISEKSEIFDDQFSVERPDGSNFTLKIRSTKLEDSAMYFCASSEPGQPQHFGDGTRLSIL.